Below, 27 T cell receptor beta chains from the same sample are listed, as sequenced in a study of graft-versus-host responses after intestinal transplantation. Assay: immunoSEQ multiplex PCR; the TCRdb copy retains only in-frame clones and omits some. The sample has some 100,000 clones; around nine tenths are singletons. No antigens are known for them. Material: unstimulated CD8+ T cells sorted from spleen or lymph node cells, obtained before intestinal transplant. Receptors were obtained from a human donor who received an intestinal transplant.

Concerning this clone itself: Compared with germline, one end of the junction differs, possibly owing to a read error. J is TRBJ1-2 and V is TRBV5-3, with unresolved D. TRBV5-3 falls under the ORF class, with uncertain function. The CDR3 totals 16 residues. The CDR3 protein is CARGLTMVRKTYGYTF. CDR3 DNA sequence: TGTGCCAGAGGCTTGACAATGGTGAGAAAGACCTATGGCTACACCTTC.

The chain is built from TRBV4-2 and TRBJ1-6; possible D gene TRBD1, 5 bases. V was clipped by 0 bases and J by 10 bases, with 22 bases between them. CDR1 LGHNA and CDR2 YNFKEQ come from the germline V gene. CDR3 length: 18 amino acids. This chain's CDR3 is CASSQDPLRGGEGSPLHF. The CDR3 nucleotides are TGTGCCAGCAGCCAAGATCCCCTCCGGGGAGGGGAGGGATCACCCCTCCACTTT.

For the CDR3, the DNA is TGTGCCAGCAGCTTCATCCGAGGACCGAACTCTGGGGCCAACGTCCTGACTTTC. Its translation is CASSFIRGPNSGANVLTF. The chain links TRBV7-9 to TRBJ2-6; D gene uncertain. V lost 3 bases to trimming and J lost 0 bases, with 15 bases between them. The CDR3 extends over 18 amino acids. Germline CDR1 is SEHNR and CDR2 is FQNEAQ (reference sequence).

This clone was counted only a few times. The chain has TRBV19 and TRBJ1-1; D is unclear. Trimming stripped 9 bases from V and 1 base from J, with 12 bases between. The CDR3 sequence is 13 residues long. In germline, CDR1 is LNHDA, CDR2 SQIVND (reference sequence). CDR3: CASMGFSNTEAFF. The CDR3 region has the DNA TGTGCCAGCATGGGGTTTTCGAACACTGAAGCTTTCTTT.

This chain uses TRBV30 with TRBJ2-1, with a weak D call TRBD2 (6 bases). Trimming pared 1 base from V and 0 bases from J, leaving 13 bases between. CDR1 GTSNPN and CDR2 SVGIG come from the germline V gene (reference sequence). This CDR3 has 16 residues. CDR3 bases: TGTGCCTGGAGTGCTCTGGAGGGTAGCTCCTACAATGAGCAGTTCTTC. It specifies CAWSALEGSSYNEQFF.

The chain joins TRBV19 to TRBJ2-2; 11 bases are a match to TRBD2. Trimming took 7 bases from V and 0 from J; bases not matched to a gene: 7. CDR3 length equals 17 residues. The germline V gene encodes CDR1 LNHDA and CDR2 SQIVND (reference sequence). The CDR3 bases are TGTGCCAGTACCAAACTAGCGGGGGCCGCGAACACCGGGGAGCTGTTTTTT. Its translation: CASTKLAGAANTGELFF.

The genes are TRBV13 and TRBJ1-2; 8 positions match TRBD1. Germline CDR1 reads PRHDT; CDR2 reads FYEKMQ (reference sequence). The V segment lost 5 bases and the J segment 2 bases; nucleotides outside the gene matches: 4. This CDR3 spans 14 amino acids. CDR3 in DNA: TGTGCCAGCAGCGTGGGACAGGCAAACTATGGCTACACCTTC. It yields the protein CASSVGQANYGYTF.

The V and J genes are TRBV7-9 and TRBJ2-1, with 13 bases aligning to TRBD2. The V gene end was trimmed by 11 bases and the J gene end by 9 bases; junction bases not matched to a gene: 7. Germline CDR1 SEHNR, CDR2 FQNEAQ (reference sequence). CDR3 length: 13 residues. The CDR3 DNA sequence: TGTGCCGGACGACTAGCGGGAGGCCCTGAGCAGTTCTTC. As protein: CAGRLAGGPEQFF.

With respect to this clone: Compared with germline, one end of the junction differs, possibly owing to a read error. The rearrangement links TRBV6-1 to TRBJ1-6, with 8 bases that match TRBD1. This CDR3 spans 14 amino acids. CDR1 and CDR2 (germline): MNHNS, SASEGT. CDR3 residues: CASSRGTGNSPLYF. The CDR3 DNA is TGTGCCAGCAGTCGCGGGACAGGAAATTCACCCCTCTACTTT.

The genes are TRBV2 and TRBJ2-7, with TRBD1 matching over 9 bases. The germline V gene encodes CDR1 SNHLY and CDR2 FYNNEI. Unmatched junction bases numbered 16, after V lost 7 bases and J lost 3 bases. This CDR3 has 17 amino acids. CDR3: CASIPGQGSWGVYEQYF. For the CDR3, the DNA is TGTGCCAGCATCCCGGGACAGGGTTCATGGGGGGTCTACGAGCAGTACTTC. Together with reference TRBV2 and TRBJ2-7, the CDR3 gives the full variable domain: EPEVTQTPSHQVTQMGQEVILRCVPISNHLYFYWYRQILGQKVEFLVSFYNNEISEKSEIFDDQFSVERPDGSNFTLKIRSTKLEDSAMYFCASIPGQGSWGVYEQYFGPGTRLTVT.

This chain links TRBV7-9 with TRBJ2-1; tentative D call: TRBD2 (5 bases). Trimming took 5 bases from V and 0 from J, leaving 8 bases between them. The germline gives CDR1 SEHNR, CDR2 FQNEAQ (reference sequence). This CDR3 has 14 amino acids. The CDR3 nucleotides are TGTGCCAGCAGCCCACGGGACTCCTACAATGAGCAGTTCTTC. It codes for CASSPRDSYNEQFF.

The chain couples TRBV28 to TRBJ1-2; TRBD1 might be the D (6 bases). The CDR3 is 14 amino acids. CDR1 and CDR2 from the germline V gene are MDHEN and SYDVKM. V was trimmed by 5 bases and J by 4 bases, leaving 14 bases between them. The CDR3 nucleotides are TGTGCCAGCAGTCCCCCAGGAGGGGGCTATGGCTACACCTTC. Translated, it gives CASSPPGGGYGYTF.

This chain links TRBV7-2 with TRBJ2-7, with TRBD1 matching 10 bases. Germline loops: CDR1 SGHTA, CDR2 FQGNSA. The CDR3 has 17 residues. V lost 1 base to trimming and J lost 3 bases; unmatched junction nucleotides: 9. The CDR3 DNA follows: TGTGCCAGCAGCTTAGGTGTACCGGGACAGGGGAACTACGAGCAGTACTTC. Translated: CASSLGVPGQGNYEQYF.

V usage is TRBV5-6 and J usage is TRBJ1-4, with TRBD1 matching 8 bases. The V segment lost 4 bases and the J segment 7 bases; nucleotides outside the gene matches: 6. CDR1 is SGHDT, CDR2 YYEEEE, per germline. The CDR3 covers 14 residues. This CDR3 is CASSHNRGSEKLFF. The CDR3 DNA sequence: TGTGCCAGCAGCCACAACAGGGGGAGTGAAAAACTGTTTTTT. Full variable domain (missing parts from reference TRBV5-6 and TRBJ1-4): DAGVTQSPTHLIKTRGQQVTLRCSPKSGHDTVSWYQQALGQGPQFIFQYYEEEERQRGNFPDRFSGHQFPNYSSELNVNALLLGDSALYLCASSHNRGSEKLFFGSGTQLSVL.

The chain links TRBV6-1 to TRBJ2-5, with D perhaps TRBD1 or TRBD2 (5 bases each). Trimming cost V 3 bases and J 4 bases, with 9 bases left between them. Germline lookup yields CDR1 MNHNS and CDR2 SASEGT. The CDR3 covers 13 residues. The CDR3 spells CASSDDGGETQYF. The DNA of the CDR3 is TGTGCCAGCAGTGATGATGGGGGAGAGACCCAGTACTTC.

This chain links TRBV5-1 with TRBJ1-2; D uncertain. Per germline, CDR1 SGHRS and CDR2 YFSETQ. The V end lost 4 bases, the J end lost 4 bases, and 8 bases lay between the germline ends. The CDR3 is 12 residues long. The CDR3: CASSPGVYGYTF. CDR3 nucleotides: TGCGCCAGCAGCCCCGGGGTCTATGGCTACACCTTC.

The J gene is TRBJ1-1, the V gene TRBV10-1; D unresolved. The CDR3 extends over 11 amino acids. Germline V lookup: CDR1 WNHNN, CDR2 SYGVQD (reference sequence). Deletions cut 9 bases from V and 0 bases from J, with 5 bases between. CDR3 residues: CARELNTEAFF. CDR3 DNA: TGCGCCAGGGAATTGAACACTGAAGCTTTCTTT.

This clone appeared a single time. As DNA, the CDR3 is TGTGCTAGTGCTGAGGGAAGAGGCCAAGAGACCCAGTACTTC. Its translation is CASAEGRGQETQYF. V gene TRBV12-5 combines with J gene TRBJ2-5, with D possibly TRBD2 on 5 matching bases. The V and J ends lost 7 bases and 1 base respectively, with 13 bases between them. Germline V CDR1 and CDR2: LGHNT, FRNRAP. The CDR3 is 14 residues long.

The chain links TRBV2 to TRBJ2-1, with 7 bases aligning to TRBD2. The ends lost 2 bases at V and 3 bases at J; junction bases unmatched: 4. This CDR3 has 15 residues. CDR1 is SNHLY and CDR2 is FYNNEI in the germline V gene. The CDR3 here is CASSESLAVYNEQFF. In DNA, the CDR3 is TGTGCCAGCAGTGAAAGCCTAGCGGTCTACAATGAGCAGTTCTTC.

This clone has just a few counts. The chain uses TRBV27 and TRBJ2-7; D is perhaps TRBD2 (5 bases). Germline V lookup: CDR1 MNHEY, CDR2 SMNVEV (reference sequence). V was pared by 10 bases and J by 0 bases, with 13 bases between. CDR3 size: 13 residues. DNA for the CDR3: TGTGCCACGCAGTCGGGAAGCTCCTACGAGCAGTACTTC. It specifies CATQSGSSYEQYF.

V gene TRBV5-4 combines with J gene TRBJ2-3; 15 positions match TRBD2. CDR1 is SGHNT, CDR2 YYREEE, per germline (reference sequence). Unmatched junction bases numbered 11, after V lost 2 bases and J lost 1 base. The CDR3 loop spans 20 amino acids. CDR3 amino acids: CASSLDPGLAGGWGTDTQYF. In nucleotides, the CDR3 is TGTGCCAGCAGCTTAGATCCGGGACTAGCGGGAGGTTGGGGCACAGATACGCAGTATTTT.

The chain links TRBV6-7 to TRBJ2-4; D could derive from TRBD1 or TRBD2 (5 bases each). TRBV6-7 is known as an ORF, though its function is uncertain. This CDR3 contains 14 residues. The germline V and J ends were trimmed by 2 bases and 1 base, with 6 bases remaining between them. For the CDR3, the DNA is TGTGCCAGCAGTTACGAGGGGGCCAAAAACATTCAGTACTTC. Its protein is CASSYEGAKNIQYF.

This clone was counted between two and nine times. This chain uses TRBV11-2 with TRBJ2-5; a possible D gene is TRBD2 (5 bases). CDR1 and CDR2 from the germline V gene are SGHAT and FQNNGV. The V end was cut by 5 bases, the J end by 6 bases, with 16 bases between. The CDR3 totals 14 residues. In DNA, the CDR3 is TGTGCCAGCAGCGCACCCGGACCCGGGAAGACCCAGTACTTC. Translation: CASSAPGPGKTQYF.

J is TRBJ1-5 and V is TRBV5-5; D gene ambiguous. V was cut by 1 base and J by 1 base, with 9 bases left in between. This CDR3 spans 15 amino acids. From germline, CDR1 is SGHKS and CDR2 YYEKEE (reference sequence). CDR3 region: CASSLTPRSNQPQHF. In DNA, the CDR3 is TGTGCCAGCAGCTTGACGCCAAGGAGCAATCAGCCCCAGCATTTT.

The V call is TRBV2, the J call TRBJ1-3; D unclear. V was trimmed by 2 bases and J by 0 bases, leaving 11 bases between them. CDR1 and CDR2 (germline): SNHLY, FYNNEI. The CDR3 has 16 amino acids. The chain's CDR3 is CASSETSRNSGNTIYF. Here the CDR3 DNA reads TGTGCCAGCAGTGAAACCAGTCGGAACTCTGGAAACACCATATATTTT.

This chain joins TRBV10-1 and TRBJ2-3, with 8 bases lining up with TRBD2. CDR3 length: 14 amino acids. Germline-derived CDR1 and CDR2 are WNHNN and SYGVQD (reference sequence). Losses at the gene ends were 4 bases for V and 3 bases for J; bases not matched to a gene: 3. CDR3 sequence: CASSGLAGTDTQYF. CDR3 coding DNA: TGCGCCAGCAGTGGCCTAGCGGGTACAGATACGCAGTATTTT.

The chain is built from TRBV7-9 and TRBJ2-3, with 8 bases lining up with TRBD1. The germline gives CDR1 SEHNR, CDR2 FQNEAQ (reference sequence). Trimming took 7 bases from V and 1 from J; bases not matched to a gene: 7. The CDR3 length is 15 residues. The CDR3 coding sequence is TGTGCCAGCACTTCTCGGGACAGGCGCACAGATACGCAGTATTTT. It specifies CASTSRDRRTDTQYF.